The 25 T cell receptor beta chains given below trace back to one sample, sequenced in a study of blood T cell repertoires in COVID-19. Using immunoSEQ multiplex PCR, the repertoire was profiled, and TCRdb retains in-frame clones only, with some absent. The sample carries about 300,000 clones, 83% recorded once. The specimen was peripheral blood. These receptors were taken from a woman aged 45-65 years who had recovered from COVID-19.

The chain is built from TRBV19 and TRBJ2-3; maybe TRBD2 (5 bases). The length of the CDR3 is 15 residues. Germline CDR1 LNHDA, CDR2 SQIVND (reference sequence). V shed 5 bases and J shed 2 bases, with 14 bases lying between them. In DNA, the CDR3 is TGTGCCAGTAGTGTGGGAGTGAGACCCACAGATACGCAGTATTTT. Its translation: CASSVGVRPTDTQYF.

This chain uses TRBV9 with TRBJ2-7; 7 bases are a match to TRBD2. The germline gives CDR1 SGDLS, CDR2 YYNGEE. There are 13 residues in the CDR3. The ends lost 4 bases at V and 9 bases at J; junction bases unmatched: 10. The CDR3 here is CASSSRLAGRQYF. CDR3 DNA: TGTGCCAGCAGCTCAAGACTAGCAGGGAGGCAGTACTTC.

The rearrangement joins TRBV18 to TRBJ1-3, with 8 bases fitting TRBD1. This CDR3 region has 14 residues. The V gene's germline CDR1 is KGHSH and CDR2 LQKENI. Unmatched junction bases numbered 7, after V lost 8 bases and J lost 4 bases. CDR3 bases: TGTGCCAGCCAACAGGGGGTAGGAGGAAACACCATATATTTT. Translated, it gives CASQQGVGGNTIYF.

The chain couples TRBV11-2 to TRBJ1-2; D may be TRBD1 (6 bases). Between the trimmed V and J ends, which lost 1 base and 7 bases, there was a span of 19 bases. CDR1 and CDR2 (germline): SGHAT, FQNNGV. CDR3 length: 16 residues. CDR3 sequence (DNA): TGTGCCAGCAGCTTAGTGGAAAGGGGGTCACAATCTGGCTACACCTTC. It is translated as CASSLVERGSQSGYTF.

This clone was seen more than once but under ten times. CDR3 in amino acids: CASSRGADTQYF. CDR3 sequence (DNA): TGTGCCAGCAGCCGGGGGGCAGATACGCAGTATTTT. The chain uses TRBV7-9 and TRBJ2-3; 7 nucleotides match TRBD2. The V segment lost 5 bases and the J segment 4 bases; nucleotides outside the gene matches: 0. The CDR3 is 12 amino acids. Germline V lookup: CDR1 SEHNR, CDR2 FQNEAQ (reference sequence).

This chain links TRBV7-2 with TRBJ1-2, with 11 bases identical to TRBD1. The germline V gene encodes CDR1 SGHTA and CDR2 FQGNSA. V lost 4 bases and J lost 5; bases outside the gene matches: 6. CDR3 length equals 15 residues. CDR3 coding DNA: TGTGCCAGCAGCTCCGGGACAGGGGGGCCTTATGGCTACACCTTC. Protein: CASSSGTGGPYGYTF.

The V and J genes are TRBV19 and TRBJ2-2; tentatively, D is TRBD2 (5 bases). The CDR3 runs to 15 residues. CDR1 and CDR2 from the germline V gene are LNHDA and SQIVND (reference sequence). V lost 10 bases and J lost 4, with 19 bases in between. The CDR3 sequence: CATRYLAAGTGELFF. Written as DNA, the CDR3 is TGTGCCACTAGATACCTGGCGGCGGGCACCGGGGAGCTGTTTTTT.

The CDR3 here is CASSANPLFGYTF. CDR3 DNA sequence: TGTGCCAGCAGTGCAAATCCACTTTTTGGCTACACCTTC. The chain uses TRBV28 and TRBJ1-2; D call uncertain. Deletions cut 5 bases from V and 7 bases from J, with 14 bases between. This CDR3 comprises 13 residues. From germline, CDR1 is MDHEN and CDR2 SYDVKM.

This clone was counted once. This chain uses TRBV19 with TRBJ2-7, with 9 bases fitting TRBD1. J lost 2 bases, V lost 4 bases, and 9 bases had no gene match. CDR1 and CDR2 (germline): LNHDA, SQIVND (reference sequence). The CDR3 runs 16 residues. CDR3: CASSSLTGGRAYEQYF. The DNA for the CDR3 is TGTGCCAGTAGTAGCTTGACAGGGGGACGCGCCTACGAGCAGTACTTC.

This clone was picked up a small number of times. The chain is built from TRBV15 and TRBJ1-2; 8 bases align to TRBD1. V was clipped by 5 bases and J by 7 bases; unmatched bases: 12. Germline assignment: CDR1 LNHNV and CDR2 YYDKDF (reference sequence). The CDR3 contains 15 residues. CDR3 nucleotides: TGTGCCACCAGCCCCCAAGTGGACAGGGTAATTGGCTACACCTTC. Translating gives CATSPQVDRVIGYTF.

V and J are TRBV18 and TRBJ1-1, with D possibly TRBD1 on 5 matching bases. Deletions cut 0 bases from V and 0 bases from J, with 11 bases between. This CDR3 comprises 16 residues. CDR1 and CDR2 (germline): KGHSH, LQKENI. Here the CDR3 DNA reads TGTGCCAGCTCACCACCAGCACAGGCACTGAACACTGAAGCTTTCTTT. It specifies CASSPPAQALNTEAFF.

The chain uses TRBV3-1 (or the pseudogene TRBV3-2) and TRBJ2-2, with TRBD2 identical over 7 bases. Germline V gene lookup returns CDR1 LGHDT and CDR2 YNNKEL (reference sequence). This CDR3 has 15 amino acids. The trim removed 8 bases at V and 6 bases at J, leaving 12 bases unmatched. Here the CDR3 reads CASRTGGSNPGELFF. For the CDR3, the DNA is TGTGCCAGCCGAACCGGGGGGAGTAACCCCGGGGAGCTGTTTTTT.

The rearrangement uses TRBV15 and TRBJ2-5; D perhaps matches TRBD2 (6 bases). V was pared by 9 bases and J by 3 bases, with 14 bases between. There are 13 residues in the CDR3. Germline V gives CDR1 LNHNV, CDR2 YYDKDF (reference sequence). The CDR3 loop reads CATGDSPEETQYF. The CDR3 DNA is TGTGCCACTGGGGACTCGCCGGAAGAGACCCAGTACTTC.

There are a few counts of this clone. The rearrangement links TRBV7-6 to TRBJ2-2; 8 nucleotides align to TRBD2. Trimming cost V 1 base and J 5 bases; bases outside gene matches: 3. Per germline, CDR1 SGHVS and CDR2 FNYEAQ. The length of the CDR3 is 15 residues. The CDR3 DNA follows: TGTGCCAGCAGCTTAGACCGGGGGGGTACCGGGGAGCTGTTTTTT. Amino acid sequence: CASSLDRGGTGELFF.

This rearrangement joins TRBV19 to TRBJ2-7, with TRBD2 identical over 8 bases. This CDR3 is built from 14 residues. The germline gives CDR1 LNHDA, CDR2 SQIVND (reference sequence). Trimming at V came to 5 bases and at J to 3 bases, leaving 6 bases not matched to a gene. The CDR3, as DNA: TGTGCCAGTAGTCGGGGACTAGATGGCTACGAGCAGTACTTC. Its translation is CASSRGLDGYEQYF.

The chain couples TRBV9 to TRBJ1-5, with 8 nucleotides matching TRBD1. The CDR3 runs 14 residues. Looked up from germline, CDR1 is SGDLS and CDR2 is YYNGEE. The V and J ends lost 3 bases and 4 bases, in that order; junction bases with no gene match: 3. The CDR3 DNA reads TGTGCCAGCAGCGCCGGACAGGGTAATCAGCCCCAGCATTTT. Protein: CASSAGQGNQPQHF.

The rearrangement joins TRBV12-3 or TRBV12-4 to TRBJ2-5; D not resolved. This CDR3 comprises 13 residues. V was pared by 2 bases and J by 3 bases, with 7 bases between. CDR3 in amino acids: CASSLKREETQYF. The CDR3 nucleotides are TGTGCCAGCAGTTTAAAGCGCGAAGAGACCCAGTACTTC.

The chain combines TRBV7-2 with TRBJ2-2, with D hard to call. V shed 4 bases and J shed 5 bases, with 8 bases lying between them. The CDR3 is 13 amino acids. CDR1 is SGHTA and CDR2 is FQGNSA in the germline V gene. The CDR3 region is CASSSRATGELFF. CDR3 DNA: TGTGCCAGCAGCTCCAGAGCGACCGGGGAGCTGTTTTTT.

The chain carries TRBV3-1 (or the pseudogene TRBV3-2) and TRBJ2-2; D uncertain. Trimming took 1 base from V and 5 from J, leaving 5 bases between them. The CDR3 runs 13 residues. Germline CDR1 is LGHDT and CDR2 is YNNKEL (reference sequence). The CDR3 sequence is CASSQGGTGELFF. The CDR3 region has the DNA TGTGCCAGCAGCCAAGGAGGAACCGGGGAGCTGTTTTTT.

This rearrangement joins TRBV28 to TRBJ1-2, with D maybe TRBD1 (6 bases). The germline gives CDR1 MDHEN, CDR2 SYDVKM. V was trimmed by 2 bases and J by 2 bases, leaving 15 bases between them. This CDR3 contains 16 residues. The CDR3, as DNA: TGTGCCAGCAGTTTAGGGGGGGCAGGACGAAACTATGGCTACACCTTC. Protein product: CASSLGGAGRNYGYTF.

CDR3 bases: TGTGCCAGCAGCTTAACGGGTATGAACACTGAAGCTTTCTTT. This encodes CASSLTGMNTEAFF. This chain connects TRBV7-9 to TRBJ1-1; no definite D call. Germline lookup yields CDR1 SEHNR and CDR2 FQNEAQ (reference sequence). Trimming pared 2 bases from V and 0 bases from J, leaving 7 bases between. The CDR3 contains 14 residues.

The chain employs TRBV30 and TRBJ2-7; possibly TRBD2 for D (6 bases). Germline V CDR1 and CDR2: GTSNPN, SVGIG (reference sequence). The CDR3 is 13 amino acids. V dropped 6 bases and J dropped 2 bases, with 14 bases sitting between them. CDR3: CACREQSAYEQYF. The CDR3 nucleotides read TGTGCCTGCCGGGAGCAAAGTGCCTACGAGCAGTACTTC.

The chain recombines TRBV21-1 with TRBJ2-5; whether TRBD2, the table's D call, matches the DNA was not checked. TRBV21-1 is a documented pseudogene. This CDR3 is built from 13 residues. CDR3 DNA: TGTGCCAGCGGGCGGGAGGCCGGGGAGACCCAGTACTTC. It yields the protein CASGREAGETQYF.

This chain joins TRBV3-1 (or the pseudogene TRBV3-2) and TRBJ2-7; a possible D gene is TRBD1 (5 bases). This CDR3 has 13 residues. The germline V and J ends were trimmed by 1 base and 6 bases, with 10 bases remaining between them. The germline CDR1 and CDR2 sequences are LGHDT and YNNKEL (reference sequence). The CDR3 spells CASSQVTRAEQYF. The CDR3, as DNA: TGTGCCAGCAGCCAAGTAACCAGGGCCGAGCAGTACTTC.

This sequence joins TRBV11-2 and TRBJ2-7; possibly TRBD1 for D (6 bases). Germline V lookup: CDR1 SGHAT, CDR2 FQNNGV. Trimming took 1 base from V and 0 from J, leaving 10 bases between them. The CDR3 extends over 15 amino acids. CDR3 nucleotides: TGTGCCAGCAGCTTAGGCTGGGGGCCCTCCTACGAGCAGTACTTC. Its translation is CASSLGWGPSYEQYF.